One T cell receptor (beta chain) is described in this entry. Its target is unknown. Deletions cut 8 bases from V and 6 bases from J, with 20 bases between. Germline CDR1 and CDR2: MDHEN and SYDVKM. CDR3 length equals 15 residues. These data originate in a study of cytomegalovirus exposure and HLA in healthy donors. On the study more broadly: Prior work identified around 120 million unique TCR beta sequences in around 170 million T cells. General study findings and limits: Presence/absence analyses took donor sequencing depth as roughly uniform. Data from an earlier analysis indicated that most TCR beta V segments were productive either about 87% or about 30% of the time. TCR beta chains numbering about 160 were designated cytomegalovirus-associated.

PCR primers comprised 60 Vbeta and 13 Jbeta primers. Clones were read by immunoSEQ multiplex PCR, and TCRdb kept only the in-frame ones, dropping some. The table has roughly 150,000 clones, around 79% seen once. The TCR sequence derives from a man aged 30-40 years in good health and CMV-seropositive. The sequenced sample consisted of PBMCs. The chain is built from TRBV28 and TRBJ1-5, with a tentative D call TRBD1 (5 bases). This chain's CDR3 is CASGVLGEIGQPQHF. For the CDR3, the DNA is TGTGCCAGCGGAGTTTTAGGGGAAATCGGTCAGCCCCAGCATTTT.